The 5 T cell receptor beta chains given below trace back to one sample, sequenced in a study of shared clonotypes between healthy human individuals. Libraries were prepared by immunoSEQ multiplex PCR; TCRdb keeps only in-frame clonotypes and omits some of them. Of around 700,000 clones detected, about two thirds appear once; the ten largest clones hold under 2%. The sequenced material came from memory CD4+ T cells sorted from blood. Documented subset: CD45RA-negative fraction. The receptor source for this set is a woman in her 30s in good health.

A word on this clone: The identical CDR3 is also encoded by other nucleotide sequences in the sample. This chain connects TRBV7-8 to TRBJ2-3, with D possibly TRBD2 on 5 matching bases. CDR1 SGHVS and CDR2 FQNEAQ come from the germline V gene. Trimming stripped 1 base from V and 0 bases from J, with 11 bases between. The CDR3 sequence is 16 residues long. The CDR3 DNA reads as TGTGCCAGCAGCTTAGGCGGGTTAACTAGCACAGATACGCAGTATTTT. Translated: CASSLGGLTSTDTQYF.

The V gene is TRBV19, the J gene TRBJ1-5; D is uncertain. This CDR3 spans 12 amino acids. Trimming removed 5 bases at V and 9 bases at J, with 11 bases between. The V gene's germline CDR1 is LNHDA and CDR2 SQIVND (reference sequence). CDR3 region: CASSFDDRPQHF. In DNA form, the CDR3 reads TGTGCCAGTAGTTTCGACGATCGGCCCCAGCATTTT.

The chain couples TRBV7-3 to TRBJ2-2; the D gene is possibly TRBD1 (5 bases). This CDR3 comprises 14 residues. V gave up 7 bases and J gave up 0 bases, with 9 bases separating them. Per germline, CDR1 SGHTA and CDR2 FQGTGA. The CDR3 spells CASTETANTGELFF. Written as DNA, the CDR3 is TGTGCCAGCACCGAGACAGCGAACACCGGGGAGCTGTTTTTT.

The chain links TRBV11-2 to TRBJ2-7; the D is unclear. Looked up from germline, CDR1 is SGHAT and CDR2 is FQNNGV. The germline V and J ends were trimmed by 8 bases and 3 bases, with 8 bases remaining between them. This CDR3 has 11 amino acids. The CDR3 is CASGSRYEQYF. CDR3 nucleotide sequence: TGTGCCAGCGGATCCCGCTACGAGCAGTACTTC.

The J gene is TRBJ2-3, the V gene TRBV2; D is perhaps TRBD2 (6 bases). Trimming stripped 7 bases from V and 2 bases from J, with 13 bases between. The CDR3 has 14 amino acids. CDR1 and CDR2 (germline): SNHLY, FYNNEI. CDR3 nucleotide sequence: TGTGCCAGCACCCGGGGACTTCCCACAGATACGCAGTATTTT. Its protein is CASTRGLPTDTQYF.